The T cell receptor (beta chain) described here comes from a study of T-cell reconstitution after alpha-beta-depleted transplantation in children. Notes on the study in general: As was reported, about two months after transplant, alpha-beta T cells came from several hundred expanded graft clones. Once a year had passed after transplant, T-cell counts and diversity came mostly from newly produced T cells.

On this clonotype itself: Antigen specificity is unknown.

This CDR3 has 12 residues. The V and J ends lost 7 bases and 9 bases respectively, with 15 bases between them. Unique molecular identifiers were used in preparing the TCRbeta library. TCRdb recomputed calls from the PCR reads with MiXCR, one row per CDR3 protein. The data hold about 980,000 distinct CDR3 sequences, with 25% to 35% observed a single time. The starting material was PBMCs, mostly from graft donor cells, obtained 360 days after TCRalphabeta/CD19-depleted stem cell transplant. The chain uses TRBV12-3 or TRBV12-4 and TRBJ1-1, with D perhaps matching TRBD1 (5 bases). The sequence was obtained from a boy younger than two who had a stem cell transplant for SCID, so the T cells may come from the graft donor. The CDR3 DNA sequence: TGTGCCAGCATTCCTACAGGCGGAAAAGCTTTCTTT. This sequence encodes CASIPTGGKAFF.